This is a list of T cell receptor beta chains from one sample in a study of cytomegalovirus exposure and HLA in healthy donors. Method: immunoSEQ multiplex PCR; TCRdb's copy keeps in-frame clones and lacks some. This sample has about 98,000 clones, with approximately 72% found just once. Sequencing was done on a sample of PBMCs. These receptor sequences come from a young man in good health and CMV-seropositive. CDR3s include the opening cysteine and the closing phenylalanine or tryptophan. D genes are given only for firm matches. Size values are once, few and many counts, or a class for expanded clones, and some rows have none.

size	V	J	D	CDR3	DNA
NA	TRBV5-1	TRBJ1-2	NA	CASSPPAGEIYGYTF	TGCGCCAGCAGCCCACCGGCGGGGGAAATCTATGGCTACACCTTC
NA	TRBV11-1	TRBJ2-7	NA	CASSPPAEAYEQYF	TGTGCCAGCAGCCCACCGGCGGAGGCCTACGAGCAGTACTTC
NA	TRBV9	TRBJ1-1	NA	CASSALPQGVGRTEAFF	TGTGCCAGCAGCGCCCTTCCACAGGGTGTTGGAAGGACTGAAGCTTTCTTT
NA	TRBV28	TRBJ2-7	TRBD2	CASSKRLAGGPHEQYF	TGTGCCAGCAGTAAGAGACTAGCGGGGGGGCCCCACGAGCAGTACTTC
NA	TRBV30	TRBJ2-1	TRBD2	CAWSQSGGGFYNLQFF	TGTGCCTGGAGCCAGAGTGGGGGGGGTTTTTACAATTTGCAGTTCTTC
NA	TRBV2	TRBJ1-5	TRBD1	CASRGGQARPQHF	TGTGCCAGCAGGGGGGGACAGGCGAGGCCCCAGCATTTT
NA	TRBV5-5	TRBJ2-7	NA	CASSFVRTYEQYF	TGTGCCAGCAGCTTCGTCAGGACCTACGAGCAGTACTTC
NA	TRBV6-5	TRBJ2-5	NA	CASSPQGGGGETQYF	TGTGCCAGCAGTCCGCAAGGGGGGGGCGGAGAGACCCAGTACTTC
NA	TRBV30	TRBJ1-5	NA	CAWSVGAGDYQPQHF	TGTGCCTGGAGTGTTGGGGCAGGGGATTATCAGCCCCAGCATTTT
NA	TRBV4-1	TRBJ2-7	TRBD2	CASSQVGGSSYEQYF	TGCGCCAGCAGCCAAGTGGGGGGGAGCTCCTACGAGCAGTACTTC
NA	TRBV19	TRBJ2-4	TRBD1	CASSILLGQGDIQYF	TGTGCCAGTAGTATTCTCCTTGGACAGGGGGACATTCAGTACTTC
NA	TRBV5-1	TRBJ2-7	TRBD1	CASSRDSPLSYEQYF	TGCGCCAGCAGCCGGGACAGTCCACTCTCCTACGAGCAGTACTTC
NA	TRBV2	TRBJ2-2	NA	CASLGAYTGELFF	TGTGCCAGCTTGGGGGCCTACACCGGGGAGCTGTTTTTT
few	TRBV30	TRBJ1-1	NA	CAWSVLGPEAFF	TGTGCCTGGAGTGTACTCGGTCCTGAAGCTTTCTTT
few	TRBV28	TRBJ2-7	NA	CASRPRRIYEQYF	TGTGCCAGCAGGCCACGGAGGATCTACGAGCAGTACTTC
NA	TRBV7-9	TRBJ2-3	TRBD1	CASSPPGQGADTQYF	TGTGCCAGCAGCCCTCCCGGACAGGGGGCAGATACGCAGTATTTT
NA	TRBV30	TRBJ1-5	NA	CAWSPTPGGRNQPQHF	TGTGCCTGGAGTCCAACCCCGGGGGGCAGGAATCAGCCCCAGCATTTT
few	TRBV6-1	TRBJ2-1	NA	CASILQGSYNEQFF	TGTGCCAGCATCCTGCAGGGCTCCTACAATGAGCAGTTCTTC
NA	TRBV4-2	TRBJ1-6	TRBD1	CASSQDQGGGSPLHF	TGTGCCAGCAGCCAAGATCAAGGGGGCGGTTCACCCCTCCACTTT
NA	TRBV6-6	TRBJ2-5	TRBD1	CASSYSGTGRQETQYF	TGTGCCAGCAGTTACTCCGGGACAGGGCGGCAAGAGACCCAGTACTTC
NA	TRBV5-1	TRBJ2-2	TRBD2	CASSPHSGTSRTGELFF	TGCGCCAGCAGTCCACACTCCGGGACTAGTCGCACCGGGGAGCTGTTTTTT
NA	TRBV11-2	TRBJ1-4	NA	CASSLGAGSNEKLFF	TGTGCCAGCAGCTTAGGGGCGGGGTCTAATGAAAAACTGTTTTTT
NA	TRBV5-1	TRBJ2-5	NA	CASSLALREETQYF	TGCGCCAGCAGCTTGGCATTAAGGGAGGAGACCCAGTACTTC
NA	TRBV5-4	TRBJ2-6	NA	CASSHTAGGANVLTF	TGTGCCAGCAGCCATACGGCGGGTGGGGCCAACGTCCTGACTTTC